This TCR beta chain was obtained from a study of blood T cells in healthy people across ages (dated by TCRdb to about 2015). In terms of the full investigation: Template switching captured roughly one uniquely barcoded TCR beta cDNA molecule per two T cells in model experiments. For two donors (one aged 18 to 30 and one aged 80 or older), the study analyzed two additional independent replicas of 1 million unique cDNA reads from the same blood draw. Donors of different ages were randomly distributed across sequencing lanes to avoid experimental bias. The donors were split into four age groups: young (average around 15 years), middle-aged (39), aged (approximately 60) and long-lived (approximately 80). The study measured age-related changes in TCR beta repertoire diversity using deep sequencing normalized with unique cDNA molecular identifiers. Overall study outcomes, separate from this receptor: Compared with the aged group, the long-lived group had more naive CD4+ T cells, fewer expanded clones and increased TCR diversity, a pattern suggesting age selection. Because profiling used bulk unsorted PBMCs, naive and antigen-experienced compartments could not be compared conclusively. Total diversity estimates from one million sequenced T cells were considered lower bounds and underestimates. There was a strong correlation between observed TCR beta diversity and the percentage of naive T cells measured by flow cytometry. Because the CMV infection status of the donors was unknown, age-related changes in expanded clonotypes may potentially have been confounded. Observed TCR beta diversity per million T cells fell roughly linearly with age, and a significant reduction was already apparent by age roughly 40.

Donors were 30 to 45 systemically healthy Caucasian individuals from Russia aged roughly 6 to 100 years. Each donor gave about 9.2 milliliters of peripheral blood, drawn into EDTA-treated Vacutainer tubes. PBMCs were isolated by Ficoll-Paque density-gradient centrifugation, with at least 6 million obtained per sample. Total RNA, at least 5.5 micrograms per sample, was extracted from PBMCs with Trizol reagent. For every donor, flow cytometry on a PBMC aliquot measured the percentage of naive CD45RAhigh/CD27high T cells. Regarding this clonotype: It has no known antigen specificity. No base quality values were provided; no much bigger clone lies one nucleotide off.

Trimming costs V 0 bases and J 5 bases, and their ends lie 9 bases apart. The CDR3 contains 14 residues, cysteine and phenylalanine counted. Only the CDR3 portion is preserved as DNA: 42 bases, with reading frame beginning at the first base. CDR1 and CDR2 are drawn from the germline V gene: SGHRS, YFSETQ. To prepare the library, 5' RACE was applied. The data were produced on an Illumina HiSeq 2500. The second PCR ran for about 7 to 11 cycles and used a J-beta primer mix along with a sample-barcoded 5' primer. A unique molecular identifier was introduced onto each TCR beta cDNA molecule by a template-switch 5' adaptor carrying 12 random nucleotides. Each sample yielded at least 2.5 million CDR3-containing paired-end reads. First-strand cDNA was synthesized from all RNA with the Mint cDNA synthesis kit, primed by a TRBC-specific oligonucleotide. After uracil-DNA glycosylase treatment, a first 18-cycle PCR used universal primers M1SS and BC2_uni_R on all cDNA. The paper's data handling went like this. For normalization, 1 million high-quality reads were randomly selected from each sample, with every read carrying a distinct molecular identifier. Instead of being binned into consensus sequences, reads with shared molecular identifiers were discarded. MiTCR, with a Q25 quality threshold and the strictest error-elimination algorithm, was used for CDR3 identification, clonotype clustering and error correction. A nonparametric unseen species model with Euler transformation was used to estimate lower-bound total TCR beta diversity. TCRdb itself trimmed the public reads at Q25 with fastp, ran MiXCR and retained productive beta chains. CDR3 protein sequences are deduplicated, and each keeps its most common genes and DNA. What appears here as the V and J calls and clone size reflects TCRdb's work, not the paper's. The sample yields 1 million or so distinct CDR3 sequences; more than 40% were counted once. 18% of the sample lies in the top ten.

Input material: blood. This TCR derives from a woman aged 60 to 75 in good health. The rearranged segments are TRBV5-1 and TRBJ2-1; no confident D gene assignment can be made. CDR3 region: CASSLGHPNNEQFF. The DNA reads TGCGCCAGCAGCTTGGGACACCCCAACAATGAGCAGTTCTTC.